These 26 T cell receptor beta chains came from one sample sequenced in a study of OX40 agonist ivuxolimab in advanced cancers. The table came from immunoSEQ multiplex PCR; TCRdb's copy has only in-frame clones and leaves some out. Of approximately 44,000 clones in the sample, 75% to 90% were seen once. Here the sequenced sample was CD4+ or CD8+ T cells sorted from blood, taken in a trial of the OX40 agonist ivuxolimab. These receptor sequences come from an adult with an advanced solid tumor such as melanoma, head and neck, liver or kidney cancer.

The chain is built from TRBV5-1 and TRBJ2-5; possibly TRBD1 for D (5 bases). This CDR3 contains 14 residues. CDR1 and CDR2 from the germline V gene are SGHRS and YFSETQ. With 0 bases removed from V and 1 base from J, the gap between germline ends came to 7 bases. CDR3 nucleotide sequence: TGCGCCAGCAGCTTGGGACAGACCCAAGAGACCCAGTACTTC. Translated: CASSLGQTQETQYF.

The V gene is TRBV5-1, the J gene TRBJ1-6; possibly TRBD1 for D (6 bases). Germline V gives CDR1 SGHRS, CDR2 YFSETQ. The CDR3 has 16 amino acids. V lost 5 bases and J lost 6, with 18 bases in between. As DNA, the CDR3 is TGCGCCAGCAGTCGGGACACGGGAGCGGCTAATTCACCCCTCCACTTT. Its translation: CASSRDTGAANSPLHF.

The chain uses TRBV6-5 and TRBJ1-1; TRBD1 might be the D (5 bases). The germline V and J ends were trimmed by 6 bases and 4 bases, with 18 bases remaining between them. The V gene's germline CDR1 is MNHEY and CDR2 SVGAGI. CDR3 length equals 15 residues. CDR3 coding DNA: TGTGCCAGCAGCCCCCCCGTCAGGGAGAGCACTGAAGCTTTCTTT. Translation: CASSPPVRESTEAFF.

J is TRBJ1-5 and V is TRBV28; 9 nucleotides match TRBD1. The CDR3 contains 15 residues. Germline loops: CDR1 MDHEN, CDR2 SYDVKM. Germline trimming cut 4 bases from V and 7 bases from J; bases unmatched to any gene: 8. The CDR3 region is CASSSPTGGRQPQHF. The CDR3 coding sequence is TGTGCCAGCAGTTCCCCCACAGGGGGCAGGCAGCCCCAGCATTTT. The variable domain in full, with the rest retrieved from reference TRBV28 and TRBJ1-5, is DVKVTQSSRYLVKRTGEKVFLECVQDMDHENMFWYRQDPGLGLRLIYFSYDVKMKEKGDIPEGYSVSREKKERFSLILESASTNQTSMYLCASSSPTGGRQPQHFGDGTRLSIL.

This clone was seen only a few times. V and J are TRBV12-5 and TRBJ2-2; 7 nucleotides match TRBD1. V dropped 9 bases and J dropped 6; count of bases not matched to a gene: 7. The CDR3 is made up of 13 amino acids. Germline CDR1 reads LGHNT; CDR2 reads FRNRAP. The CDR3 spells CASAGTEPGELFF. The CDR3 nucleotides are TGTGCTAGCGCCGGGACAGAACCCGGGGAGCTGTTTTTT.

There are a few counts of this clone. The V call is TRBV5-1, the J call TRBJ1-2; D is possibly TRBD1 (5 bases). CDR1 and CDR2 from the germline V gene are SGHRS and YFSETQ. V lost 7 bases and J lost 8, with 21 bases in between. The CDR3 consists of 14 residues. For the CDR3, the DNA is TGCGCCAGCGCGCTACCCACTACAGGATACGGCTACACCTTC. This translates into CASALPTTGYGYTF.

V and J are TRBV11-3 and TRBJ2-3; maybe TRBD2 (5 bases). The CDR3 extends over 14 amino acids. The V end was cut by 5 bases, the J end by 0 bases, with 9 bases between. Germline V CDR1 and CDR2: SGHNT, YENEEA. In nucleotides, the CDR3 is TGTGCCAGCAGCCCGGGCGGGAGCACAGATACGCAGTATTTT. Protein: CASSPGGSTDTQYF.

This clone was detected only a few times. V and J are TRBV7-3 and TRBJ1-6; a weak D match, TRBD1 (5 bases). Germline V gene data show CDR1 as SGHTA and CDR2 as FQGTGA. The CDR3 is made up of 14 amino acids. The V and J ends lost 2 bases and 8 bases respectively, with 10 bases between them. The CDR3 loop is CASSLGGEDSPLHF. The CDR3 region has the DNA TGTGCCAGCAGCTTAGGGGGAGAGGATTCACCCCTCCACTTT.

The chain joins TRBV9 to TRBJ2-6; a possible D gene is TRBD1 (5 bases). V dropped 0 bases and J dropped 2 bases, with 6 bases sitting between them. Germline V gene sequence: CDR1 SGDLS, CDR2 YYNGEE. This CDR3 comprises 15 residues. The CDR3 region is CASSVGQPGANVLTF. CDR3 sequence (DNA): TGTGCCAGCAGCGTAGGACAGCCTGGGGCCAACGTCCTGACTTTC. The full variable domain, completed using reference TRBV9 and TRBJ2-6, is DSGVTQTPKHLITATGQRVTLRCSPRSGDLSVYWYQQSLDQGLQFLIQYYNGEERAKGNILERFSAQQFPDLHSELNLSSLELGDSALYFCASSVGQPGANVLTFGAGSRLTVL.

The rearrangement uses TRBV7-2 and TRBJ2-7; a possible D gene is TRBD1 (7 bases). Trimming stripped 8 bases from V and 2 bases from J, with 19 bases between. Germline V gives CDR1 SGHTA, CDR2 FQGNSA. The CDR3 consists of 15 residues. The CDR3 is CASAPRAGGPYEQYF. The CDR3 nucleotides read TGTGCCAGCGCCCCCCGAGCAGGGGGGCCCTACGAGCAGTACTTC.

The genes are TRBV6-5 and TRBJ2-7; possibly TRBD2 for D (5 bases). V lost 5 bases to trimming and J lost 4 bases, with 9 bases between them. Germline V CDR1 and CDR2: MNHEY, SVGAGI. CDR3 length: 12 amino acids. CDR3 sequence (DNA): TGTGCCAGCAGTCAAGAGGGTTACGAGCAGTACTTC. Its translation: CASSQEGYEQYF.

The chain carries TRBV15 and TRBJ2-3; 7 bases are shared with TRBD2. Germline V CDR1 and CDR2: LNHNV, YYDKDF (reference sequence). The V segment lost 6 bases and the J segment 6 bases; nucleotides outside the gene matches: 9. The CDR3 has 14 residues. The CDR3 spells CATRTGGLGDTQYF. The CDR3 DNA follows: TGTGCCACCAGAACGGGGGGATTAGGTGATACGCAGTATTTT.

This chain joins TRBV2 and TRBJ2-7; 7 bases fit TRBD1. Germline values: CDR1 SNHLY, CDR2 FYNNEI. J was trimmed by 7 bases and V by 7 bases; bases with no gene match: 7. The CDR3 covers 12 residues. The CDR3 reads CASTVTGREQYF. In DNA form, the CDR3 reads TGTGCCAGCACCGTGACAGGGCGGGAGCAGTACTTC.

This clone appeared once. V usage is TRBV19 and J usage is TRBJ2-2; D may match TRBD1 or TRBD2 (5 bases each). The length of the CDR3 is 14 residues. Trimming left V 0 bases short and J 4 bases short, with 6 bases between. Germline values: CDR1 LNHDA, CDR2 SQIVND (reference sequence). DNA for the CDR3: TGTGCCAGTAGTATAGATGGGGGCACCGGGGAGCTGTTTTTT. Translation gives CASSIDGGTGELFF.

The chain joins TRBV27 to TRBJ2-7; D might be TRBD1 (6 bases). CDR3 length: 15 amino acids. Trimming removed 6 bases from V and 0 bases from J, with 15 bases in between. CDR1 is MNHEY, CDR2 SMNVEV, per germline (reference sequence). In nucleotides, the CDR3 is TGTGCCAGCAGCCCCCTGACAGGTACCTCCTACGAGCAGTACTTC. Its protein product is CASSPLTGTSYEQYF.

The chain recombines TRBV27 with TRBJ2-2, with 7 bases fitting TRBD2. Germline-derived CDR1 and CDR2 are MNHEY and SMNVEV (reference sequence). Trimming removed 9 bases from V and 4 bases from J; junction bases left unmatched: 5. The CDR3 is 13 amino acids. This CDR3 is CASRGSGTGELFF. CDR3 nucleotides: TGTGCCAGTCGCGGGAGTGGCACCGGGGAGCTGTTTTTT.

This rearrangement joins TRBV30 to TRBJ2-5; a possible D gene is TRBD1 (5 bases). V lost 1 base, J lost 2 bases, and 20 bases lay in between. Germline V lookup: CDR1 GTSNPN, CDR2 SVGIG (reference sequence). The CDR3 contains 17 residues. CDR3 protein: CAWSARYRSFSQETQYF. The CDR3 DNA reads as TGTGCCTGGAGTGCCCGGTACAGGTCCTTTAGTCAAGAGACCCAGTACTTC.

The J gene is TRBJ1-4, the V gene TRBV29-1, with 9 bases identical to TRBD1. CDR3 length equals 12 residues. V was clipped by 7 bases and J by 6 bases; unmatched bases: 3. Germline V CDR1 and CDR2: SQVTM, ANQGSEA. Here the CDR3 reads CSARDRDEKLFF. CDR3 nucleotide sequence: TGCAGCGCCAGGGACAGGGATGAAAAACTGTTTTTT.

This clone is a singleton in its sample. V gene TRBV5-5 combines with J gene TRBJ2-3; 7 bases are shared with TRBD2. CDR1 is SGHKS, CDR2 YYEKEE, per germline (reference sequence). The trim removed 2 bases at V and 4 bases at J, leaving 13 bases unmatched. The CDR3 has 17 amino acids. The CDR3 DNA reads TGTGCCAGCAGCTTTTGGGGAGGGGTGGCGAATGCAGATACGCAGTATTTT. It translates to CASSFWGGVANADTQYF. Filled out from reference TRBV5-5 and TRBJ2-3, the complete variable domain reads DAGVTQSPTHLIKTRGQQVTLRCSPISGHKSVSWYQQVLGQGPQFIFQYYEKEERGRGNFPDRFSARQFPNYSSELNVNALLLGDSALYLCASSFWGGVANADTQYFGPGTRLTVL.

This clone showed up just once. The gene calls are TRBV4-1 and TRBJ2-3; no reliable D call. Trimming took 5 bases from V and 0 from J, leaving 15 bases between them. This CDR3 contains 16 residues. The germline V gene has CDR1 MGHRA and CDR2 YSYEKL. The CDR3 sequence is CASSNLIGSSTDTQYF. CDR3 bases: TGCGCCAGCAGCAATCTGATCGGCTCTAGCACAGATACGCAGTATTTT.

This chain's CDR3 is CASRPILKTNEKLFF. As DNA, the CDR3 is TGTGCCAGCAGGCCCATTCTGAAAACTAATGAAAAACTGTTTTTT. The J gene is TRBJ1-4, the V gene TRBV6-5; no reliable D call. Trimming left V 6 bases short and J 1 base short, with 12 bases between. Germline CDR1 MNHEY, CDR2 SVGAGI. The CDR3 is 15 amino acids.

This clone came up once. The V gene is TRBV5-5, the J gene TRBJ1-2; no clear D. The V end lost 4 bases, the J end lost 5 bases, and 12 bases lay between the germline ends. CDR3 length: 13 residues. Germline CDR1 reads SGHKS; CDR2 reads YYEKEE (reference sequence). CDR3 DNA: TGTGCCAGCAGCCTGGAGTCCAGATATGGCTACACCTTC. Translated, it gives CASSLESRYGYTF.

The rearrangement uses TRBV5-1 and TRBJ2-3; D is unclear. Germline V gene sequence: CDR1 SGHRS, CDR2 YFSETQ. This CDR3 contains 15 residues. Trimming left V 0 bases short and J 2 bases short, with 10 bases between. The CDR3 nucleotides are TGCGCCAGCAGCTTGGCAGGCGAATTCACAGATACGCAGTATTTT. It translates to CASSLAGEFTDTQYF.

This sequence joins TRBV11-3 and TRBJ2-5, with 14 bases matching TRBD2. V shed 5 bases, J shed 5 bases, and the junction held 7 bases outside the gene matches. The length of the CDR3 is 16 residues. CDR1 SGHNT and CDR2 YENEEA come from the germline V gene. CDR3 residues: CASSERGLAGAETQYF. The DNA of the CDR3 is TGTGCCAGCAGCGAACGGGGACTAGCGGGAGCTGAGACCCAGTACTTC.

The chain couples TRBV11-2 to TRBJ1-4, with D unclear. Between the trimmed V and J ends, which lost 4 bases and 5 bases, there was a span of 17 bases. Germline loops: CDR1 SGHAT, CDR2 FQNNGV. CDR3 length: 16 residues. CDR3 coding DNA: TGTGCCAGCAGCTCCGGATATCAGGCTCCAAATGAAAAACTGTTTTTT. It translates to CASSSGYQAPNEKLFF.

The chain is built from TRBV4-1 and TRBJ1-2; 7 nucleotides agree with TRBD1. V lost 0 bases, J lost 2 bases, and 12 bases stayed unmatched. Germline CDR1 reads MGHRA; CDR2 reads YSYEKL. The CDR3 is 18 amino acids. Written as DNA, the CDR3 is TGCGCCAGCAGCCAAGATCTACCGACAGGGATCTCCAACTATGGCTACACCTTC. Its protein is CASSQDLPTGISNYGYTF.